The TCR beta chain under discussion was sequenced for a study of shared clonotypes between healthy human individuals. Study outcomes and limitations: It was anticipated that sequencing depth would influence how many clonotypes donors shared.

The V and J ends lost 5 bases and 1 base, in that order; junction bases with no gene match: 13. Germline V gene sequence: CDR1 SGHTA, CDR2 FQGNSA. The CDR3 consists of 18 residues. The authors loaded roughly 200 ng DNA, about 30,000 T cell genomes, into sorted-subset replicate PCRs. The assay was immunoSEQ multiplex PCR, and TCRdb's table has in-frame clones only and misses some. Seen here are 400,000 or so clones, approximately 96% observed once, and the top ten hold around 0.32%. Of note for this clone: Its matching antigen is unknown.

The donors, all of them Caucasian adults, lived in Nashville, Tennessee. Together with CD45RO+ cells, CCR7-negative CD45RA+ TemRA cells were included in CD8 memory. The rearrangement links TRBV7-2 to TRBJ2-1; 8 positions match TRBD2. The receptor was derived from a man aged 25 to 40 in good health. Sequencing input: memory CD8+ T cells sorted from blood. Documented subset: CD45RO+ cells pooled with CCR7-negative TemRA cells. CDR3 sequence (DNA): TGTGCCAGCAGCGCCGGGCGCTTTGCGGGAGGTTCCTACAATGAGCAGTTCTTC. As protein: CASSAGRFAGGSYNEQFF.